Following are 28 T cell receptor beta chains from one sample sequenced in a study of blood T cell repertoires in COVID-19. Assay: immunoSEQ multiplex PCR; the TCRdb copy retains only in-frame clones and omits some. Found here are more than 200,000 clones, nearly 90% of them singletons; the top ten hold over 0.55%. The sequenced material came from peripheral blood. These receptors were obtained from a human donor in a cohort sampled during active COVID-19.

The J gene is TRBJ1-1, the V gene TRBV30; D uncertain. The length of the CDR3 is 13 residues. Trimming took off 5 bases at V and 0 bases at J, with 10 bases between the two ends. The germline V gene has CDR1 GTSNPN and CDR2 SVGIG (reference sequence). This chain's CDR3 is CAWSGNMNTEAFF. CDR3 coding DNA: TGTGCCTGGTCGGGGAACATGAACACTGAAGCTTTCTTT.

The chain is built from TRBV27 and TRBJ2-4, with D maybe TRBD2 (6 bases). CDR3 length equals 16 residues. The ends were cut back, 4 bases at V and 3 bases at J, with 16 bases in the middle. From germline, CDR1 is MNHEY and CDR2 SMNVEV (reference sequence). The CDR3 DNA reads TGTGCCAGCAGTTCGCTCCCTCGGGAGTACAAAAACATTCAGTACTTC. It specifies CASSSLPREYKNIQYF.

The chain couples TRBV18 to TRBJ2-6; no clear D gene. V shed 4 bases and J shed 1 base, with 8 bases lying between them. CDR3 length: 15 amino acids. Per germline, CDR1 KGHSH and CDR2 LQKENI. CDR3 amino acids: CASSRPPSGANVLTF. The CDR3 nucleotides are TGTGCCAGCTCACGGCCGCCGTCTGGGGCCAACGTCCTGACTTTC. Complete variable domain (other parts from reference TRBV18 and TRBJ2-6): NAGVMQNPRHLVRRRGQEARLRCSPMKGHSHVYWYRQLPEEGLKFMVYLQKENIIDESGMPKERFSAEFPKEGPSILRIQQVVRGDSAAYFCASSRPPSGANVLTFGAGSRLTVL.

This chain connects TRBV28 to TRBJ2-7; 7 positions match TRBD1. The CDR3 extends over 15 amino acids. Germline CDR1 MDHEN, CDR2 SYDVKM. The V gene end was trimmed by 2 bases and the J gene end by 0 bases; junction bases not matched to a gene: 4. In nucleotides, the CDR3 is TGTGCCAGCAGTTTAACCGGGACAGACTCCTACGAGCAGTACTTC. Translation gives CASSLTGTDSYEQYF.

This chain joins TRBV18 and TRBJ2-5; D might be TRBD1 (5 bases). The CDR3 has 14 amino acids. The germline V gene encodes CDR1 KGHSH and CDR2 LQKENI. The V end lost 0 bases, the J end lost 2 bases, and 7 bases lay between the germline ends. Here the CDR3 DNA reads TGTGCCAGCTCACCACCGGCAGGGCAAGAGACCCAGTACTTC. This encodes CASSPPAGQETQYF. Combining the CDR3 with reference TRBV18 and TRBJ2-5 gives the whole variable domain NAGVMQNPRHLVRRRGQEARLRCSPMKGHSHVYWYRQLPEEGLKFMVYLQKENIIDESGMPKERFSAEFPKEGPSILRIQQVVRGDSAAYFCASSPPAGQETQYFGPGTRLLVL.

This sequence joins TRBV7-3 and TRBJ2-7; 10 bases are shared with TRBD2. Losses at the gene ends were 5 bases for V and 5 bases for J; bases not matched to a gene: 9. This CDR3 is 15 amino acids long. Looked up from germline, CDR1 is SGHTA and CDR2 is FQGTGA. The CDR3 DNA is TGTGCCAGCAGCCCCACCCCGGGACTAGCGAACGAGCAGTACTTC. Amino acid sequence: CASSPTPGLANEQYF.

CDR3 loop: CASSLFESLGYTF. The DNA of the CDR3 is TGTGCCAGCAGCCTATTTGAGTCCCTTGGCTACACCTTC. The rearrangement uses TRBV11-1 and TRBJ1-2; D uncertain. Per germline, CDR1 SGHAT and CDR2 FQDESV (reference sequence). The CDR3 length is 13 residues. V lost 5 bases, J lost 7 bases, and 14 bases lay in between.

The chain has TRBV18 and TRBJ1-4; tentatively, D is TRBD1 (6 bases). The V end lost 2 bases, the J end lost 7 bases, and 11 bases lay between the germline ends. This CDR3 comprises 14 residues. Germline lookup yields CDR1 KGHSH and CDR2 LQKENI. The CDR3 DNA reads as TGTGCCAGCTCACCAACCGGGACAATTGAAAAACTGTTTTTT. Protein product: CASSPTGTIEKLFF.

The genes are TRBV7-2 and TRBJ2-3; TRBD2 agrees at 15 bases. The CDR3 is 18 amino acids. Germline CDR1 and CDR2: SGHTA and FQGNSA. The junction had 9 bases not matched to a gene; V was cut back by 1 base and J by 7 bases. The CDR3 region is CASSLVAGLAGGINTQYF. CDR3 bases: TGTGCCAGCAGCTTAGTAGCGGGACTAGCGGGAGGAATAAATACGCAGTATTTT.

This clone was picked up one time. This CDR3 reads CASSTLTGVSGYTF. CDR3 bases: TGTGCCAGTAGCACCTTAACAGGGGTCTCTGGCTACACCTTC. V gene TRBV19 combines with J gene TRBJ1-2; TRBD1 aligns across 7 bases. Trimming took 6 bases from V and 7 from J; bases not matched to a gene: 11. Germline assignment: CDR1 LNHDA and CDR2 SQIVND (reference sequence). The CDR3 length is 14 residues. The whole variable domain, remainder taken from reference TRBV19 and TRBJ1-2, is DGGITQSPKYLFRKEGQNVTLSCEQNLNHDAMYWYRQDPGQGLRLIYYSQIVNDFQKGDIAEGYSVSREKKESFPLTVTSAQKNPTAFYLCASSTLTGVSGYTFGSGTRLTVV.

The chain carries TRBV27 and TRBJ1-6, with D possibly matching TRBD1 (5 bases). The CDR3 runs to 17 residues. Germline loops: CDR1 MNHEY, CDR2 SMNVEV (reference sequence). The V gene lost 5 bases and the J gene lost 7 bases, with 21 bases spanning the gap. The CDR3 spells CASSPLPPGPINSPLHF. The CDR3, as DNA: TGTGCCAGCAGTCCCCTCCCACCAGGGCCCATAAATTCACCCCTCCACTTT.

The rearrangement joins TRBV7-2 to TRBJ2-5, with 10 bases matching TRBD2. Germline V gene lookup returns CDR1 SGHTA and CDR2 FQGNSA. The CDR3 covers 14 residues. V was pared by 5 bases and J by 8 bases, with 8 bases of the junction left unmatched. The DNA of the CDR3 is TGTGCCAGCAGCGTATCTAGCGGGGGAGGTACCCAGTACTTC. Translation gives CASSVSSGGGTQYF.

The chain links TRBV21-1 to TRBJ2-7; TRBD2, the table's D call, lacks a check against the DNA. TRBV21-1 is described as a pseudogene. The length of the CDR3 is 14 residues. The CDR3 DNA sequence: TGTGCCAGCAGCAAAGATACGGGGGCCTACGAGCAGTACTTC. Amino acids: CASSKDTGAYEQYF.

The chain is built from TRBV27 and TRBJ1-2, with TRBD1 matching 8 bases. Trimming removed 5 bases from V and 6 bases from J; junction bases left unmatched: 2. The germline gives CDR1 MNHEY, CDR2 SMNVEV (reference sequence). This CDR3 comprises 12 residues. The CDR3 protein is CASSLTGDGYTF. The CDR3 DNA sequence: TGTGCCAGCAGTCTGACAGGGGATGGCTACACCTTC.

This chain uses TRBV19 with TRBJ1-1; possibly TRBD1 for D (6 bases). Germline V gives CDR1 LNHDA, CDR2 SQIVND (reference sequence). V was pared by 6 bases and J by 3 bases, with 20 bases between. This CDR3 has 16 residues. The CDR3 coding sequence is TGTGCCAGTAGGGGGGCAGGTACCTTGGTCGACACTGAAGCTTTCTTT. Translating gives CASRGAGTLVDTEAFF.

The chain has TRBV3-1 (or the pseudogene TRBV3-2) and TRBJ1-1, with D uncertain. Trimming stripped 2 bases from V and 4 bases from J, with 14 bases between. The CDR3 is 15 residues long. The V gene's germline CDR1 is LGHDT and CDR2 YNNKEL (reference sequence). In DNA form, the CDR3 reads TGTGCCAGCAGCCAACCCTACAGTAAGAGCACTGAAGCTTTCTTT. Its translation is CASSQPYSKSTEAFF.

This rearrangement joins TRBV19 to TRBJ1-5; D possibly corresponds to TRBD1 (5 bases). Germline CDR1 reads LNHDA; CDR2 reads SQIVND (reference sequence). V lost 7 bases, J lost 2 bases, and 12 bases lay in between. The CDR3 covers 14 residues. The CDR3 sequence is CASMAWGGNQPQHF. The CDR3 DNA reads TGTGCCAGTATGGCGTGGGGGGGCAATCAGCCCCAGCATTTT.

This clone has more than one count but fewer than ten. V gene TRBV4-3 combines with J gene TRBJ2-7; D gene unclear. Trimming shortened V by 0 bases and J by 0 bases, and 9 bases separated the two germline ends. This CDR3 contains 15 residues. The germline V gene has CDR1 LGHNA and CDR2 YSLEER. The CDR3 protein is CASSQDLAVSYEQYF. CDR3 in DNA: TGCGCCAGCAGCCAAGATTTGGCAGTCTCCTACGAGCAGTACTTC.

This sequence joins TRBV18 and TRBJ1-4; D unresolved. Germline CDR1 is KGHSH and CDR2 is LQKENI. Trimming stripped 6 bases from V and 7 bases from J, with 12 bases between. The CDR3 totals 13 residues. CDR3 bases: TGTGCCAGCTCCCGAAGTGGCGGTGAAAAACTGTTTTTT. It translates to CASSRSGGEKLFF.

In this sample, this clone turned up a few times. The chain combines TRBV19 with TRBJ2-1; 13 nucleotides match TRBD2. The germline gives CDR1 LNHDA, CDR2 SQIVND (reference sequence). J gave up 10 bases and V 4 bases, and 7 bases lay outside the gene matches. The CDR3 totals 15 residues. The CDR3 region is CASSTMGLAGWEQFF. CDR3 nucleotides: TGTGCCAGTAGTACGATGGGACTAGCGGGGTGGGAGCAGTTCTTC. The full variable domain, rest sourced from reference TRBV19 and TRBJ2-1, is DGGITQSPKYLFRKEGQNVTLSCEQNLNHDAMYWYRQDPGQGLRLIYYSQIVNDFQKGDIAEGYSVSREKKESFPLTVTSAQKNPTAFYLCASSTMGLAGWEQFFGPGTRLTVL.

This rearrangement joins TRBV18 to TRBJ1-3; maybe TRBD1 (6 bases). The germline V and J ends were trimmed by 3 bases and 4 bases, with 16 bases remaining between them. The CDR3 extends over 16 amino acids. Germline V gene sequence: CDR1 KGHSH, CDR2 LQKENI. CDR3 sequence reads: CASSPGGPQGGNTIYF. The CDR3, as DNA: TGTGCCAGCTCACCGGGGGGGCCCCAGGGCGGAAACACCATATATTTT.

The chain is built from TRBV29-1 and TRBJ2-7; TRBD2 aligns across 13 bases. The CDR3 runs to 14 residues. V was pared by 6 bases and J by 7 bases, with 9 bases of the junction left unmatched. Per germline, CDR1 SQVTM and CDR2 ANQGSEA. This CDR3 is CSVATSGRAREQYF. The DNA for the CDR3 is TGCAGCGTAGCCACTAGCGGGAGGGCTCGTGAGCAGTACTTC.

V and J are TRBV15 and TRBJ1-1; 12 nucleotides match TRBD1. Germline CDR1 reads LNHNV; CDR2 reads YYDKDF (reference sequence). V dropped 2 bases and J dropped 4; count of bases not matched to a gene: 5. CDR3 length equals 16 residues. CDR3 amino acids: CATSRTPGQGATEAFF. CDR3 nucleotide sequence: TGTGCCACCAGCAGAACTCCGGGACAGGGGGCCACTGAAGCTTTCTTT.

V is TRBV20-1 and J is TRBJ2-6; D is undetermined. CDR1 DFQATT and CDR2 SNEGSKA come from the germline V gene (reference sequence). This CDR3 has 14 amino acids. Trimming took off 3 bases at V and 2 bases at J, with 8 bases between the two ends. This CDR3 reads CSASSPPGANVLTF. The CDR3 bases are TGCAGTGCTAGTTCTCCCCCTGGGGCCAACGTCCTGACTTTC.

This chain joins TRBV7-2 and TRBJ2-2; D remains ambiguous. This CDR3 region has 14 residues. Germline V CDR1 and CDR2: SGHTA, FQGNSA. Trimming removed 5 bases at V and 4 bases at J, with 11 bases between. The DNA for the CDR3 is TGTGCCAGCAGCCCAGACATACTCACCGGGGAGCTGTTTTTT. Translating gives CASSPDILTGELFF.

The chain carries TRBV3-1 (or the pseudogene TRBV3-2) and TRBJ2-1; 8 bases align to TRBD2. The V gene end was trimmed by 0 bases and the J gene end by 10 bases; junction bases not matched to a gene: 14. Germline V gives CDR1 LGHDT, CDR2 YNNKEL (reference sequence). The CDR3 length is 17 residues. Here the CDR3 reads CASSQEFERGWVWEQFF. The CDR3 nucleotides are TGTGCCAGCAGCCAAGAATTCGAGCGGGGGTGGGTATGGGAGCAGTTCTTC.

The DNA for the CDR3 is TGTGCCAGCAGACGGACAGGGGGCAATCAGCCCCAGCATTTT. Protein: CASRRTGGNQPQHF. V usage is TRBV6-5 and J usage is TRBJ1-5, with 9 positions matching TRBD1. Germline CDR1 is MNHEY and CDR2 is SVGAGI. This CDR3 spans 14 amino acids. With 6 bases clipped from V and 2 bases from J, the junction kept 2 bases outside the gene matches.

The chain combines TRBV5-6 with TRBJ1-1; 7 bases line up with TRBD1. V lost 4 bases to trimming and J lost 6 bases; unmatched junction nucleotides: 15. The CDR3 sequence is 16 residues long. Germline CDR1 SGHDT, CDR2 YYEEEE. DNA of the CDR3: TGTGCCAGCAGCGCGATCTTTACTCAGGGGGTGGCTGAAGCTTTCTTT. Protein: CASSAIFTQGVAEAFF.